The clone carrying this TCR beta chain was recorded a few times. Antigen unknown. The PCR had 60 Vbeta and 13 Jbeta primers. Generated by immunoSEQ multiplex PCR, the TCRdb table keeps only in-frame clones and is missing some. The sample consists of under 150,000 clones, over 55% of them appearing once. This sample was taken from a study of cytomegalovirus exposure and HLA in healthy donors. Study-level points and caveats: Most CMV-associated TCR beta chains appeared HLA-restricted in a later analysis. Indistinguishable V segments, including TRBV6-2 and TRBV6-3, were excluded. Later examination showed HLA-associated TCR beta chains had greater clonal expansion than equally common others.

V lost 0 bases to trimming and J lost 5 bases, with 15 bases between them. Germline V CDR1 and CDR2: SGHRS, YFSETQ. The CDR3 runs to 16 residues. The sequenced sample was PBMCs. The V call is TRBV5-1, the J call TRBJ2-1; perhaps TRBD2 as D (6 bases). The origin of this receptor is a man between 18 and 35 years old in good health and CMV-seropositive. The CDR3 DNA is TGCGCCAGCAGCTTGGGACACCGGGACTTACACAATGAGCAGTTCTTC. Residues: CASSLGHRDLHNEQFF.